These 10 T cell receptor beta chains were sequenced from one sample in a study of T cell responses to AZD1222 COVID-19 vaccine. Assay used: immunoSEQ multiplex PCR; TCRdb lists only in-frame clones, some missing. Here the sample spans about 120,000 clones, roughly 90% being singletons. The sequences come from peripheral blood, collected 28 days after the second AZD1222 dose. The receptors derive from an adult who received the AZD1222 COVID-19 vaccine.

The chain is built from TRBV30 and TRBJ1-2, with D unresolved. Trimming stripped 0 bases from V and 6 bases from J, with 14 bases between. The CDR3 runs to 14 residues. Germline values: CDR1 GTSNPN, CDR2 SVGIG (reference sequence). The CDR3 sequence is CAWSVQTGSHGYTF. CDR3 bases: TGTGCCTGGAGTGTCCAGACTGGATCTCATGGCTACACCTTC.

The genes are TRBV30 and TRBJ1-6, with TRBD1 matching 10 bases. With 5 bases clipped from V and 10 bases from J, the junction kept 5 bases outside the gene matches. This CDR3 is built from 13 residues. CDR1 is GTSNPN, CDR2 SVGIG, per germline (reference sequence). CDR3: CAWSGTGVSPLHF. The CDR3 DNA reads TGTGCCTGGTCCGGGACAGGGGTCTCACCCCTCCACTTT.

This chain connects TRBV6-2 or TRBV6-3 to TRBJ1-4; 7 bases map to TRBD1. The CDR3 consists of 15 residues. The ends lost 2 bases at V and 3 bases at J; junction bases unmatched: 3. Germline V gene lookup returns CDR1 MNHEY and CDR2 SVGEGT. CDR3 sequence: CASSYVGTANEKLFF. For the CDR3, the DNA is TGTGCCAGCAGTTACGTCGGGACAGCTAATGAAAAACTGTTTTTT.

The chain links TRBV2 to TRBJ1-2, with TRBD1 matching over 9 bases. J lost 7 bases, V lost 7 bases, and 10 bases had no gene match. CDR3 length: 14 amino acids. CDR1 and CDR2 from the germline V gene are SNHLY and FYNNEI. This CDR3 is CASNRDRALSGYTF. CDR3 DNA: TGTGCCAGCAACCGGGACAGGGCATTGAGTGGCTACACCTTC. The full variable domain, its missing parts supplied by reference TRBV2 and TRBJ1-2, is EPEVTQTPSHQVTQMGQEVILRCVPISNHLYFYWYRQILGQKVEFLVSFYNNEISEKSEIFDDQFSVERPDGSNFTLKIRSTKLEDSAMYFCASNRDRALSGYTFGSGTRLTVV.

The rearrangement uses TRBV11-2 and TRBJ1-6; a possible D gene is TRBD1 (5 bases). V was clipped by 1 base and J by 7 bases, with 14 bases between them. The V gene's germline CDR1 is SGHAT and CDR2 FQNNGV. The CDR3 totals 16 residues. CDR3 residues: CASSLGYGGGNSPLHF. DNA for the CDR3: TGTGCCAGCAGCTTAGGGTATGGCGGGGGAAATTCACCCCTCCACTTT.

The chain employs TRBV7-8 and TRBJ2-3; TRBD2 matches at 12 bases. CDR3 size: 20 residues. The ends lost 2 bases at V and 0 bases at J; junction bases unmatched: 12. Germline assignment: CDR1 SGHVS and CDR2 FQNEAQ. The CDR3 coding sequence is TGTGCCAGCAGCTTATATAACCTAGCGGGGGGGAGCTATAGCACAGATACGCAGTATTTT. Translated, it gives CASSLYNLAGGSYSTDTQYF.

The table lists this clone with many counts. V usage is TRBV5-1 and J usage is TRBJ2-7; 7 positions match TRBD1. Germline CDR1 reads SGHRS; CDR2 reads YFSETQ. This CDR3 comprises 16 residues. V shed 4 bases, J shed 2 bases, and the junction held 12 bases outside the gene matches. CDR3 sequence (DNA): TGCGCCAGCAGCCCCAGACAGGGAATGGGGACCTACGAGCAGTACTTC. Encoded protein: CASSPRQGMGTYEQYF.

The rearrangement uses TRBV18 and TRBJ1-5, with 7 bases that match TRBD1. The CDR3 extends over 16 amino acids. V trimming: 3 bases; J trimming: 3 bases; junction bases outside the gene matches: 8. Germline V gene data show CDR1 as KGHSH and CDR2 as LQKENI. CDR3 nucleotide sequence: TGTGCCAGCTCACCGCGGGAGACAGGGTCCAATCAGCCCCAGCATTTT. Protein: CASSPRETGSNQPQHF.

The chain combines TRBV6-5 with TRBJ2-3, with 7 bases fitting TRBD2. J gave up 3 bases and V 11 bases, and 14 bases lay outside the gene matches. The CDR3 extends over 15 amino acids. The germline V gene has CDR1 MNHEY and CDR2 SVGAGI. The CDR3 region is CASKHQWRGTDTQYF. DNA of the CDR3: TGTGCCTCAAAGCACCAATGGCGGGGGACAGATACGCAGTATTTT.

This clone appeared a single time. The chain has TRBV4-1 and TRBJ1-5; TRBD1 is a possible D gene (5 bases). Germline V gene lookup returns CDR1 MGHRA and CDR2 YSYEKL. CDR3 length: 14 residues. V was pared by 3 bases and J by 13 bases, with 19 bases between. DNA of the CDR3: TGCGCCAGCAGCCATGTACAGGAAGTAACGATACAGCATTTT. Its translation is CASSHVQEVTIQHF.